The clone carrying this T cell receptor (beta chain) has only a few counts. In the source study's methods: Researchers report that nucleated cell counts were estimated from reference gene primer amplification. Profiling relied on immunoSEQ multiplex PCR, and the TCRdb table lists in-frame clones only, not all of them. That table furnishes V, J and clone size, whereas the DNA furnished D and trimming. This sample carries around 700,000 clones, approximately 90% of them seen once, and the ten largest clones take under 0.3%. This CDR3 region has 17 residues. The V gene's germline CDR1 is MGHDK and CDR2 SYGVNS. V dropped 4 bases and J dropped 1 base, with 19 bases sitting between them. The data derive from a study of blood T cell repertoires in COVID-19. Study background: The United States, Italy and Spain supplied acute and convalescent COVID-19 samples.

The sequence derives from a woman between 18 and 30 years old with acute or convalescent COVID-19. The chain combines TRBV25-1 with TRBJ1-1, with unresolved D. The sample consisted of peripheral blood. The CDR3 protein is CASSAGSGVQSNTEAFF. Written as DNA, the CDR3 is TGTGCCAGCAGTGCTGGGTCCGGGGTCCAATCGAACACTGAAGCTTTCTTT.